This T cell receptor beta chain comes out of a study of CD8 T cells in Susac syndrome. The sequenced target, TCR beta, came from blood CD8+ and CD4+ T cells. The CDR3 has 15 amino acids. Trimming shortened V by 6 bases and J by 2 bases, and 17 bases separated the two germline ends. Germline loops: CDR1 MNHEY, CDR2 SMNVEV (reference sequence). Reverse transcription of 0.5 to 1 ug RNA was carried out with random hexamers. TCRdb recomputed calls from the immunoSEQ multiplex PCR reads with MiXCR, one row per CDR3 protein. The sample includes 69,000 or so distinct CDR3 sequences, about 94% seen only once; the top ten take about 0.6%.

The sequenced material came from CD8+ T cells from PBMCs. V usage is TRBV27 and J usage is TRBJ2-7; perhaps TRBD2 as D (7 bases). The sequence came from a human donor with multiple sclerosis. The CDR3 DNA is TGTGCCAGCAGGCCGGGGGGCAGCCCTACCTACGAGCAGTACTTC. Amino acid sequence: CASRPGGSPTYEQYF.